The 19 T cell receptor beta chains reported below all come from one sample, sequenced in a study of Tregs in tolerant kidney transplant recipients. Assay: immunoSEQ multiplex PCR; the TCRdb copy retains only in-frame clones and omits some. The table records some 70,000 clones, more than 90% of them present only once. The source was CD8+ T cells from blood, collected before the transplant. The source is a human donor who received a combined kidney and bone marrow transplant.

With regard to this clone: Other DNA sequences in this sample translate to the same CDR3. This rearrangement joins TRBV28 to TRBJ1-2; D possibly corresponds to TRBD1 (5 bases). Trimming removed 4 bases from V and 3 bases from J, with 15 bases in between. CDR1 is MDHEN, CDR2 SYDVKM, per germline. CDR3 length equals 15 residues. The CDR3 is CASSSPDIIDYGYTF. The CDR3 region has the DNA TGTGCCAGCAGTTCCCCGGACATAATTGACTATGGCTACACCTTC.

V usage is TRBV7-9 and J usage is TRBJ1-5; 7 bases are shared with TRBD1. Trimming cost V 2 bases and J 5 bases; bases outside gene matches: 6. This CDR3 region has 15 residues. Germline V gene lookup returns CDR1 SEHNR and CDR2 FQNEAQ (reference sequence). CDR3 sequence reads: CASSLIGGSDQPQHF. The CDR3 region has the DNA TGTGCCAGCAGCTTAATAGGGGGCAGCGATCAGCCCCAGCATTTT. Looking up the rest from reference TRBV7-9 and TRBJ1-5 gives the full variable domain: DTGVSQNPRHKITKRGQNVTFRCDPISEHNRLYWYRQTLGQGPEFLTYFQNEAQLEKSRLLSDRFSAERPKGSFSTLEIQRTEQGDSAMYLCASSLIGGSDQPQHFGDGTRLSIL.

The chain is built from TRBV14 and TRBJ2-1, with 11 nucleotides matching TRBD2. Per germline, CDR1 SGHDN and CDR2 FVKESK. The CDR3 loop spans 15 amino acids. With V trimmed by 6 bases and J by 6 bases, 7 bases remained unmatched. CDR3 in DNA: TGTGCCAGCAGGCAAACTAGCGGGAGACTCAATGAGCAGTTCTTC. It specifies CASRQTSGRLNEQFF. Together with reference TRBV14 and TRBJ2-1, the CDR3 gives the full variable domain: EAGVTQFPSHSVIEKGQTVTLRCDPISGHDNLYWYRRVMGKEIKFLLHFVKESKQDESGMPNNRFLAERTGGTYSTLKVQPAELEDSGVYFCASRQTSGRLNEQFFGPGTRLTVL.

The V gene is TRBV7-9, the J gene TRBJ1-4; 10 bases line up with TRBD1. Germline CDR1 and CDR2: SEHNR and FQNEAQ (reference sequence). This CDR3 region has 17 residues. V lost 3 bases to trimming and J lost 4 bases; unmatched junction nucleotides: 8. The CDR3 spells CASSFRDRGIGNEKLFF. DNA of the CDR3: TGTGCCAGCAGCTTCCGGGACAGGGGTATTGGTAATGAAAAACTGTTTTTT.

This clone turned up a few times. This sequence joins TRBV19 and TRBJ1-5, with 9 bases that match TRBD1. The junction had 5 bases not matched to a gene; V was cut back by 3 bases and J by 2 bases. Germline assignment: CDR1 LNHDA and CDR2 SQIVND (reference sequence). The CDR3 has 16 amino acids. The CDR3 nucleotides are TGTGCCAGTAGTATGGGACAGGGTCTTGGCAATCAGCCCCAGCATTTT. Its translation is CASSMGQGLGNQPQHF.

This chain joins TRBV7-9 and TRBJ2-1; 12 bases are shared with TRBD2. CDR1 is SEHNR, CDR2 FQNEAQ, per germline (reference sequence). The length of the CDR3 is 16 residues. Trimming at V came to 5 bases and at J to 5 bases, leaving 7 bases not matched to a gene. The CDR3 DNA is TGTGCCAGCAGCGCCCGACTAGCGGGGGAGGACAATGAGCAGTTCTTC. Amino acids: CASSARLAGEDNEQFF. Full variable domain (missing parts from reference TRBV7-9 and TRBJ2-1): DTGVSQNPRHKITKRGQNVTFRCDPISEHNRLYWYRQTLGQGPEFLTYFQNEAQLEKSRLLSDRFSAERPKGSFSTLEIQRTEQGDSAMYLCASSARLAGEDNEQFFGPGTRLTVL.

The genes are TRBV19 and TRBJ2-7, with D perhaps matching TRBD1 (6 bases). CDR3 length: 15 residues. Trimming left V 5 bases short and J 3 bases short, with 17 bases between. The germline gives CDR1 LNHDA, CDR2 SQIVND (reference sequence). The CDR3 nucleotides are TGTGCCAGTAGTTGGACAGTGACAGAGAACTACGAGCAGTACTTC. This sequence encodes CASSWTVTENYEQYF.

V usage is TRBV27 and J usage is TRBJ2-5, with D hard to call. The DNA matches TRBJ2-7 better at its end, which makes the J call doubtful. Germline loops: CDR1 MNHEY, CDR2 SMNVEV (reference sequence). CDR3 length equals 12 residues. CDR3 coding DNA: TGTGCCAGCAGTTCGAGCTCCTACGAGCAGTACTTC. It encodes CASSSSSYEQYF.

This clone was picked up a small number of times. This chain joins TRBV19 and TRBJ2-2; unclear D gene. CDR3 size: 13 residues. V shed 5 bases and J shed 3 bases, with 7 bases lying between them. Germline CDR1 LNHDA, CDR2 SQIVND (reference sequence). CDR3 region: CASSHTYTGELFF. The CDR3 DNA reads as TGTGCCAGTAGTCACACCTACACCGGGGAGCTGTTTTTT.

The chain carries TRBV15 and TRBJ2-7; tentative D call: TRBD1 (7 bases). The CDR3 has 15 residues. The V and J ends lost 0 bases and 7 bases respectively, with 16 bases between them. Germline-derived CDR1 and CDR2 are LNHNV and YYDKDF (reference sequence). CDR3 bases: TGTGCCACCAGCAGAGAAAGACAGGGAGGCACGGAGCAGTACTTC. As protein: CATSRERQGGTEQYF. The variable domain in full, completed from reference TRBV15 and TRBJ2-7, reads DAMVIQNPRYQVTQFGKPVTLSCSQTLNHNVMYWYQQKSSQAPKLLFHYYDKDFNNEADTPDNFQSRRPNTSFCFLDIRSPGLGDTAMYLCATSRERQGGTEQYFGPGTRLTVT.

The J gene is TRBJ1-2, the V gene TRBV4-3; D uncertain. CDR1 and CDR2 from the germline V gene are LGHNA and YSLEER. The CDR3 sequence is 13 residues long. Trimming removed 1 base at V and 8 bases at J, with 11 bases between. The CDR3 region has the DNA TGCGCCAGCAGCCAAGCGAGACTCACGGGCTACACCTTC. This translates into CASSQARLTGYTF.

The rearrangement joins TRBV9 to TRBJ1-2; weak D call: TRBD1 (6 bases). This CDR3 has 14 residues. The V and J ends lost 4 bases and 3 bases respectively, with 13 bases between them. The germline gives CDR1 SGDLS, CDR2 YYNGEE. This CDR3 reads CASSFRTGYYGYTF. The CDR3 nucleotides are TGTGCCAGCAGCTTCCGCACAGGGTACTATGGCTACACCTTC.

The CDR3 sequence is CASSRPPGLDTSGANVLTF. In DNA form, the CDR3 reads TGTGCCAGCAGCCGACCCCCGGGACTAGATACTTCTGGGGCCAACGTCCTGACTTTC. This chain connects TRBV4-2 to TRBJ2-6; 8 bases agree with TRBD2. The CDR3 extends over 19 amino acids. The junction had 12 bases not matched to a gene; V was cut back by 4 bases and J by 1 base. Germline loops: CDR1 LGHNA, CDR2 YNFKEQ.

This chain links TRBV4-1 with TRBJ1-1; TRBD1 is a possible D gene (6 bases). The germline CDR1 and CDR2 sequences are MGHRA and YSYEKL. This CDR3 region has 13 residues. Trimming pared 6 bases from V and 1 base from J, leaving 9 bases between. The DNA for the CDR3 is TGCGCCAGCAGGGGGGGGGCGAACACTGAAGCTTTCTTT. Its protein is CASRGGANTEAFF.

This sequence joins TRBV29-1 and TRBJ2-7; the D gene is possibly TRBD2 (6 bases). The CDR3 length is 14 residues. With 1 base removed from V and 0 bases from J, the gap between germline ends came to 10 bases. Germline V gene lookup returns CDR1 SQVTM and CDR2 ANQGSEA. CDR3 sequence (DNA): TGCAGCGTTGAAGGGGGGGAGTTCTCCTACGAGCAGTACTTC. Encoded protein: CSVEGGEFSYEQYF.

The CDR3 here is CASSLAPGHAFF. The CDR3 nucleotides are TGTGCCAGCAGCTTAGCCCCAGGGCACGCTTTCTTT. The chain links TRBV11-2 to TRBJ1-1; D may be TRBD1 (5 bases). The CDR3 consists of 12 residues. From germline, CDR1 is SGHAT and CDR2 FQNNGV. V was shortened by 1 base and J by 11 bases, with 11 bases between the two germline ends.

The rearrangement links TRBV11-3 to TRBJ2-2; 10 bases fit TRBD1. The V and J ends lost 5 bases and 7 bases, in that order; junction bases with no gene match: 10. In germline, CDR1 is SGHNT, CDR2 YENEEA. The length of the CDR3 is 16 residues. The CDR3 coding sequence is TGTGCCAGCAGCCCCAGGACAGGGGGTGAGGGCGGGGAGCTGTTTTTT. This translates into CASSPRTGGEGGELFF.

This rearrangement joins TRBV27 to TRBJ2-7; 7 nucleotides line up with TRBD2. The CDR3 totals 14 residues. The V gene's germline CDR1 is MNHEY and CDR2 SMNVEV (reference sequence). V shed 2 bases, J shed 2 bases, and the junction held 3 bases outside the gene matches. CDR3 protein: CASSLPGTTYEQYF. The CDR3 DNA reads TGTGCCAGCAGTTTACCGGGGACTACCTACGAGCAGTACTTC.

J is TRBJ1-5 and V is TRBV5-6, with D perhaps TRBD1 (6 bases). In germline, CDR1 is SGHDT, CDR2 YYEEEE. The V end lost 0 bases, the J end lost 6 bases, and 10 bases lay between the germline ends. The CDR3 runs to 14 residues. The CDR3 loop is CASSLGQGTQPQHF. The DNA of the CDR3 is TGTGCCAGCAGCTTGGGTCAGGGGACTCAGCCCCAGCATTTT.